This T cell receptor beta chain was documented in a study of vaccination effects on CD4 cells after COVID-19. Overall study context: There were a couple of convalescent patients who gave samples 16 days and one week before vaccination. Study conclusions and caveats: New vaccine-induced clones dominated convalescents' post-vaccine spike-reactive clones.

The table lists this clone with a count of one. Its antigen is currently unknown. Sequencing was performed with immunoSEQ multiplex PCR; in TCRdb, only in-frame clones are kept and a portion is missing. Found here are approximately 45,000 clones, around 76% of them singletons; the top ten hold 8.6%. The ends were cut back, 0 bases at V and 7 bases at J, with 15 bases in the middle. Germline V gives CDR1 MRHNA, CDR2 SNTAGT. CDR3 length: 15 amino acids. Subsequent to about 10 days of culture, CD4+ T cells were isolated. The person had PCR-confirmed SARS-CoV-2 infection between March and December 2020. V is TRBV6-4 and J is TRBJ1-2, with D hard to call. The TCR was taken from a human donor who had a prior SARS-CoV-2 infection. The source was CD4+ T cells from PBMCs cultured without peptide, collected before COVID-19 vaccination. CDR3 sequence: CASSDSGGSGAGYTF. Here the CDR3 DNA reads TGTGCCAGCAGTGACTCAGGAGGGTCGGGTGCTGGCTACACCTTC.